A single sample gave rise to the 32 T cell receptor beta chains below, sequenced in a study of CD8+ T cells in alopecia areata. RNA extraction and reverse transcription yielded cDNA as sequencing template. The method was immunoSEQ multiplex PCR; TCRdb's version includes in-frame clones alone and lacks a portion of them. Among around 200,000 clones listed, 55% to 70% were seen once. Treatment noted: oral pan-JAK inhibitor, 5-10 mg twice daily. The sample here was CD4+ T cells sorted from blood, taken at week 4, from a patient treated with tofacitinib. The source is a human donor with alopecia areata.

This clone has a single count. The chain uses TRBV27 and TRBJ1-1, with 8 bases fitting TRBD1. The CDR3 totals 13 residues. Germline V gene sequence: CDR1 MNHEY, CDR2 SMNVEV (reference sequence). The junction had 4 bases not matched to a gene; V was cut back by 5 bases and J by 5 bases. CDR3: CASSQGALTEAFF. CDR3 sequence (DNA): TGTGCCAGCAGTCAGGGGGCTTTGACTGAAGCTTTCTTT.

The chain uses TRBV10-3 and TRBJ2-7; possible D gene TRBD2, 7 bases. Trimming left V 6 bases short and J 3 bases short, with 15 bases between. The germline V gene has CDR1 ENHRY and CDR2 SYGVKD. This CDR3 is built from 14 residues. The CDR3, as DNA: TGTGCCATCAGCGACGGGGGGCGCGTCTACGAGCAGTACTTC. Its translation: CAISDGGRVYEQYF.

The genes are TRBV4-1 and TRBJ1-2, with D possibly matching TRBD1 (5 bases). The CDR3 runs 17 residues. Trimming removed 4 bases at V and 0 bases at J, with 18 bases between. The V gene's germline CDR1 is MGHRA and CDR2 YSYEKL. CDR3 DNA: TGCGCCAGCAGCCCGTCTCCCGGGACGGTCACTAACTATGGCTACACCTTC. Amino acids: CASSPSPGTVTNYGYTF.

This clone was detected a few times. This chain links TRBV6-9 with TRBJ2-7; no firm D call. V dropped 11 bases and J dropped 4 bases, with 12 bases sitting between them. The germline V gene has CDR1 MNHGY and CDR2 SVAAGI. The CDR3 runs 11 residues. CDR3 sequence reads: CAVPDGYEQYF. The CDR3 DNA follows: TGTGCCGTCCCCGATGGGTACGAGCAGTACTTC.

The chain joins TRBV6-6 to TRBJ2-6; D uncertain. V was clipped by 4 bases and J by 0 bases, with 10 bases between them. The CDR3 contains 16 residues. Germline loops: CDR1 MNHNY, CDR2 SVGAGI (reference sequence). The CDR3 bases are TGTGCCAGCAGTTCCCCCCCGTCCTCTGGGGCCAACGTCCTGACTTTC. This sequence encodes CASSSPPSSGANVLTF.

There are a few counts of this clone. The chain employs TRBV2 and TRBJ2-2; 13 nucleotides line up with TRBD2. V lost 8 bases, J lost 0 bases, and 3 bases stayed unmatched. Germline CDR1 SNHLY, CDR2 FYNNEI. This CDR3 has 16 amino acids. CDR3 bases: TGTGCCAGCTCGACTAGCGGGGGGCCGAACACCGGGGAGCTGTTTTTT. Amino acid sequence: CASSTSGGPNTGELFF.

The rearrangement joins TRBV4-1 to TRBJ1-2, with D hard to call. Trimming took off 3 bases at V and 5 bases at J, with 7 bases between the two ends. Germline CDR1 and CDR2: MGHRA and YSYEKL. The length of the CDR3 is 12 residues. CDR3 DNA: TGCGCCAGCAGCCATGATCCATATGGCTACACCTTC. Amino acids: CASSHDPYGYTF.

This chain uses TRBV5-1 with TRBJ2-5, with 7 bases lining up with TRBD2. J gave up 0 bases and V 0 bases, and 8 bases lay outside the gene matches. Germline CDR1 reads SGHRS; CDR2 reads YFSETQ. The CDR3 length is 17 residues. The CDR3 loop is CASSLAGGPPYQETQYF. CDR3 sequence (DNA): TGCGCCAGCAGCTTGGCGGGGGGACCGCCTTACCAAGAGACCCAGTACTTC.

This chain links TRBV29-1 with TRBJ1-1; weak D call: TRBD1 (5 bases). This CDR3 spans 13 amino acids. Trimming shortened V by 4 bases and J by 7 bases, and 16 bases separated the two germline ends. Germline CDR1 reads SQVTM; CDR2 reads ANQGSEA. The CDR3 protein is CSVADRFLNEAFF. In nucleotides, the CDR3 is TGCAGCGTTGCTGACAGATTCCTAAATGAAGCTTTCTTT.

This sequence joins TRBV19 and TRBJ1-5; maybe TRBD1 (6 bases). V lost 4 bases, J lost 9 bases, and 22 bases lay in between. This CDR3 spans 16 amino acids. Germline V gene data show CDR1 as LNHDA and CDR2 as SQIVND (reference sequence). The CDR3 spells CASSTETTGTVVPQHF. CDR3 nucleotide sequence: TGTGCCAGTAGTACCGAAACAACAGGGACGGTAGTGCCCCAGCATTTT.

With regard to this clone: The sample carries other DNA sequences with the same CDR3. The CDR3 region has the DNA TGTGCCTGGAGTCCCGCCACAGATACGCAGTATTTT. Translated: CAWSPATDTQYF. J is TRBJ2-3 and V is TRBV30; D gene unclear. V was cut by 2 bases and J by 2 bases, with 5 bases left in between. CDR1 is GTSNPN and CDR2 is SVGIG in the germline V gene (reference sequence). This CDR3 contains 12 residues.

This clone was counted between two and nine times. V usage is TRBV29-1 and J usage is TRBJ2-5; D gene uncertain. Trimming cost V 7 bases and J 5 bases, with 11 bases left between them. The CDR3 consists of 11 residues. Looked up from germline, CDR1 is SQVTM and CDR2 is ANQGSEA. The CDR3 loop is CSATYLETQYF. As DNA, the CDR3 is TGCAGCGCAACCTACTTGGAGACCCAGTACTTC.

The gene calls are TRBV23-1 and TRBJ2-4; D may be TRBD1 (6 bases). TRBV23-1 is designated an ORF whose function remains uncertain. V was shortened by 8 bases and J by 15 bases, with 17 bases between the two germline ends. The CDR3 contains 11 residues. CDR3 sequence (DNA): TGCGCCAGCGGCTCCGGGACATCACGGTACTTC. It encodes CASGSGTSRYF.

This clone was found a few times. The gene calls are TRBV18 and TRBJ2-7; no reliable D call. CDR1 is KGHSH and CDR2 is LQKENI in the germline V gene. The CDR3 spans 13 residues. V lost 3 bases and J lost 2, with 8 bases in between. The CDR3 DNA sequence: TGTGCCAGCTCACCGGATCGGGCCTACGAGCAGTACTTC. It codes for CASSPDRAYEQYF. Using reference TRBV18 and TRBJ2-7 for the parts outside the CDR3, the full variable domain is NAGVMQNPRHLVRRRGQEARLRCSPMKGHSHVYWYRQLPEEGLKFMVYLQKENIIDESGMPKERFSAEFPKEGPSILRIQQVVRGDSAAYFCASSPDRAYEQYFGPGTRLTVT.

The gene calls are TRBV2 and TRBJ1-4; D not certain. From germline, CDR1 is SNHLY and CDR2 FYNNEI. The ends were cut back, 3 bases at V and 4 bases at J, with 9 bases in the middle. This CDR3 contains 14 residues. The CDR3 DNA reads TGTGCCAGCAGTGAGACATTCCTTAATGAAAAACTGTTTTTT. Protein sequence: CASSETFLNEKLFF. The entire variable domain, with the rest obtained from reference TRBV2 and TRBJ1-4, is as follows: EPEVTQTPSHQVTQMGQEVILRCVPISNHLYFYWYRQILGQKVEFLVSFYNNEISEKSEIFDDQFSVERPDGSNFTLKIRSTKLEDSAMYFCASSETFLNEKLFFGSGTQLSVL.

V gene TRBV4-3 combines with J gene TRBJ2-1; TRBD2 agrees at 10 bases. J lost 2 bases, V lost 0 bases, and 10 bases had no gene match. In germline, CDR1 is LGHNA, CDR2 YSLEER. This CDR3 has 19 amino acids. This CDR3 reads CASSQDFTLAGVPYNEQFF. CDR3 nucleotide sequence: TGCGCCAGCAGCCAAGATTTCACGCTAGCGGGGGTTCCCTACAATGAGCAGTTCTTC.

V usage is TRBV11-2 and J usage is TRBJ2-7; 9 bases line up with TRBD2. J gave up 6 bases and V 3 bases, and 9 bases lay outside the gene matches. CDR1 SGHAT and CDR2 FQNNGV come from the germline V gene. There are 15 residues in the CDR3. CDR3 sequence: CASSFLAGAVGEQYF. The CDR3 DNA sequence: TGTGCCAGCAGCTTTTTAGCGGGGGCCGTGGGCGAGCAGTACTTC.

The chain links TRBV5-1 to TRBJ1-2; unclear D gene. The length of the CDR3 is 14 residues. V was pared by 0 bases and J by 8 bases, with 14 bases between. Germline V gene data show CDR1 as SGHRS and CDR2 as YFSETQ. The CDR3 loop is CASSLEPTLRGYTF. As DNA, the CDR3 is TGCGCCAGCAGCTTGGAACCGACTCTTCGGGGCTACACCTTC.

This clone was seen just once. The CDR3 reads CSARRGLAGLADTQYF. The CDR3 DNA reads TGCAGCGCGAGGAGGGGACTAGCGGGGTTAGCAGATACGCAGTATTTT. The chain couples TRBV29-1 to TRBJ2-3, with 13 nucleotides matching TRBD2. The CDR3 runs 16 residues. Germline assignment: CDR1 SQVTM and CDR2 ANQGSEA. V lost 7 bases, J lost 4 bases, and 11 bases stayed unmatched.

J is TRBJ2-5 and V is TRBV7-2; tentatively, D is TRBD1 or TRBD2 (5 bases each). V lost 3 bases and J 5 bases, leaving 10 bases between the germline ends. This CDR3 has 13 amino acids. CDR1 and CDR2 (germline): SGHTA, FQGNSA. In DNA form, the CDR3 reads TGTGCCAGCAGCTTTAGGGACCCCGAGACCCAGTACTTC. The encoded protein is CASSFRDPETQYF.

Comment on this clone: Other DNA sequences in the sample encode the same CDR3. The chain uses TRBV4-2 and TRBJ1-2; unclear D gene. V lost 0 bases to trimming and J lost 4 bases, with 6 bases between them. The CDR3 covers 13 residues. Germline V gene sequence: CDR1 LGHNA, CDR2 YNFKEQ. The CDR3 DNA is TGTGCCAGCAGCCAAGAAGGGTCCTATGGCTACACCTTC. Its protein is CASSQEGSYGYTF.

V usage is TRBV30 and J usage is TRBJ1-5, with D uncertain. The CDR3 covers 13 residues. V lost 0 bases to trimming and J lost 7 bases, with 10 bases between them. Germline CDR1 and CDR2: GTSNPN and SVGIG (reference sequence). The CDR3 nucleotides are TGTGCCTGGAGTGTAGATTCCCGCCAGCCCCAGCATTTT. Translation gives CAWSVDSRQPQHF.

Worth noting for this clone: Other nucleotide sequences in the sample specify the same CDR3. This chain connects TRBV29-1 to TRBJ1-1; D gene uncertain. This CDR3 is built from 12 residues. V lost 7 bases and J lost 2, with 11 bases in between. Germline V CDR1 and CDR2: SQVTM, ANQGSEA. CDR3 in amino acids: CSARTVNTEAFF. Written as DNA, the CDR3 is TGCAGCGCTCGGACGGTTAACACTGAAGCTTTCTTT.

The V gene is TRBV15, the J gene TRBJ1-2, with 8 bases lining up with TRBD1. Germline values: CDR1 LNHNV, CDR2 YYDKDF (reference sequence). The CDR3 is made up of 15 amino acids. Trimming took 2 bases from V and 6 from J; bases not matched to a gene: 8. The CDR3 sequence: CATSRQGARQDGYTF. The CDR3 DNA is TGTGCCACCAGCAGACAGGGGGCGCGACAAGATGGCTACACCTTC.

The chain joins TRBV5-1 to TRBJ2-7; 7 nucleotides match TRBD1. Germline CDR1 reads SGHRS; CDR2 reads YFSETQ. The V segment lost 4 bases and the J segment 6 bases; nucleotides outside the gene matches: 10. This CDR3 region has 14 residues. CDR3 coding DNA: TGCGCCAGCAGCATCGACAGGGTAAGGAGCGAGCAGTACTTC. Its protein is CASSIDRVRSEQYF.

V usage is TRBV30 and J usage is TRBJ1-3; D gene uncertain. Germline loops: CDR1 GTSNPN, CDR2 SVGIG (reference sequence). Trimming took 5 bases from V and 2 from J, leaving 7 bases between them. CDR3 length: 12 residues. CDR3 nucleotides: TGTGCCTGGGGGTCTACTGGAAACACCATATATTTT. Translated: CAWGSTGNTIYF.

The chain carries TRBV30 and TRBJ2-5; 8 nucleotides match TRBD1. The CDR3 is 14 residues long. V was pared by 1 base and J by 4 bases, with 5 bases of the junction left unmatched. Germline-derived CDR1 and CDR2 are GTSNPN and SVGIG (reference sequence). CDR3 bases: TGTGCCTGGAGTGGGGGGACAGGTGGAGAGACCCAGTACTTC. This encodes CAWSGGTGGETQYF. Drawing the rest from reference TRBV30 and TRBJ2-5, the complete variable domain is SQTIHQWPATLVQPVGSPLSLECTVEGTSNPNLYWYRQAAGRGLQLLFYSVGIGQISSEVPQNLSASRPQDRQFILSSKKLLLSDSGFYLCAWSGGTGGETQYFGPGTRLLVL.

V and J are TRBV11-2 and TRBJ1-3; D uncertain. Germline V gives CDR1 SGHAT, CDR2 FQNNGV. The CDR3 runs to 14 residues. V lost 6 bases, J lost 0 bases, and 9 bases lay in between. The CDR3 DNA reads TGTGCCAGCAGATACGGGGTCTCTGGAAACACCATATATTTT. This gives the protein CASRYGVSGNTIYF.

With regard to this clone: The same CDR3 arises from other DNA sequences in this sample as well. V usage is TRBV30 and J usage is TRBJ1-6; D might be TRBD1 (5 bases). The V gene's germline CDR1 is GTSNPN and CDR2 SVGIG (reference sequence). The CDR3 has 15 amino acids. The germline V and J ends were trimmed by 1 base and 2 bases, with 9 bases remaining between them. This chain's CDR3 is CAWSGRVAYNSPLHF. CDR3 DNA sequence: TGTGCCTGGAGTGGCAGGGTAGCCTATAATTCACCCCTCCACTTT.

The V gene is TRBV6-5, the J gene TRBJ2-3; D may be TRBD2 (5 bases). Germline V lookup: CDR1 MNHEY, CDR2 SVGAGI. The CDR3 totals 14 residues. V lost 0 bases to trimming and J lost 10 bases, with 14 bases between them. The CDR3 loop reads CASSYSPGIPAQYF. Written as DNA, the CDR3 is TGTGCCAGCAGTTACTCGCCGGGGATCCCTGCGCAGTATTTT.

The chain uses TRBV5-1 and TRBJ1-1, with 8 nucleotides matching TRBD1. CDR1 SGHRS and CDR2 YFSETQ come from the germline V gene. There are 13 residues in the CDR3. Unmatched junction bases numbered 2, after V lost 7 bases and J lost 0 bases. CDR3: CASRTGMNTEAFF. DNA of the CDR3: TGCGCCAGCCGGACAGGGATGAACACTGAAGCTTTCTTT.

This chain joins TRBV6-6 and TRBJ2-5; a weak D match, TRBD1 (6 bases). The CDR3 extends over 14 amino acids. V was shortened by 5 bases and J by 5 bases, with 15 bases between the two germline ends. Germline assignment: CDR1 MNHNY and CDR2 SVGAGI (reference sequence). CDR3 nucleotides: TGTGCCAGCAGTAGCCGCCTAGGGGGTGAGACCCAGTACTTC. Encoded protein: CASSSRLGGETQYF.